One and the same sample provided the 4 T cell receptor beta chains below, sequenced in a study of molecular identifiers for immune sequencing clone quantification. TCRdb re-derived calls from the PCR reads in MiXCR, one entry per CDR3 protein. The sample lists about 320,000 distinct CDR3 sequences, about 21% occurring once. Sequences were obtained from naive CD8+ T cells from blood, with Jurkat cell RNA spiked in. Documented subset: FACS-sorted CD8+CD4-CCR7+CD45RA+ naive T cells. All receptors derive from a human donor in good health. Some libraries in this study had Jurkat cell RNA spiked in.

This clonotype has ten or more counts. The chain couples TRBV7-6 to TRBJ2-7, with TRBD2 matching over 10 bases. The CDR3 has 18 residues. V shed 2 bases and J 0 bases; nucleotides not matched to a gene: 10. Per the germline V gene, CDR1 is SGHVS and CDR2 is FNYEAQ. CDR3 DNA: TGTGCCAGCAGCTTAAACCGCCCGGGACTAGCGAGCTCCTACGAGCAGTACTTC. It encodes CASSLNRPGLASSYEQYF.

The sample holds a few counts of this clonotype. V and J are TRBV27 and TRBJ2-7; D is unresolved. Germline CDR1 MNHEY, CDR2 SMNVEV (reference sequence). There are 15 residues in the CDR3. V dropped 0 bases and J dropped 5 bases, with 14 bases sitting between them. CDR3 protein: CASSLSKALDDEQYF. DNA for the CDR3: TGTGCCAGCAGTTTATCGAAGGCTTTAGATGACGAGCAGTACTTC.

This chain connects TRBV6-2 or TRBV6-3 to TRBJ1-1; TRBD1 is a possible D gene (5 bases). The CDR3 totals 14 residues. Looked up from germline, CDR1 is MNHEY and CDR2 is SVGEGT. V lost 2 bases to trimming and J lost 7 bases, with 14 bases between them. The CDR3 reads CASSYDPLDIEAFF. Written as DNA, the CDR3 is TGTGCCAGCAGTTACGACCCTTTGGACATTGAAGCTTTCTTT.

Many counts were recorded for this clonotype. This chain links TRBV6-1 with TRBJ2-7; TRBD1 might be the D (6 bases). Deletions cut 1 base from V and 2 bases from J, with 9 bases between. The CDR3 is 14 amino acids. Germline V gives CDR1 MNHNS, CDR2 SASEGT. The chain's CDR3 is CASSEVQGTYEQYF. CDR3 coding DNA: TGTGCCAGCAGTGAAGTACAGGGCACCTACGAGCAGTACTTC.